Described below is a single TCR beta chain sequence and its context. With random hexamers, about 0.45 to 1 ug RNA was reverse transcribed. MiXCR, run by TCRdb on the immunoSEQ multiplex PCR reads, gives a single entry per CDR3 protein. The sample consists of approximately 190,000 distinct CDR3 sequences, 90% to 95% of them appearing once. The sample comes from a study of CD8 T cells in Susac syndrome. This CDR3 spans 19 amino acids. With V trimmed by 5 bases and J by 4 bases, 18 bases remained unmatched. Looked up from germline, CDR1 is SEHNR and CDR2 is FQNEAQ (reference sequence). The sample comprised CD4+ T cells from PBMCs. This chain joins TRBV7-9 and TRBJ2-5; 11 bases are a match to TRBD2. This clonotype was sampled from a human donor with Susac syndrome. CDR3 protein: CASSPNLTSGGLRRETQYF. The CDR3 DNA is TGTGCCAGCAGCCCTAACCTTACTAGCGGGGGCCTACGACGAGAGACCCAGTACTTC.